This T cell receptor (beta chain) was captured by sequencing in a study of T cell responses to AZD1222 COVID-19 vaccine. CDR3 length: 14 amino acids. Germline lookup yields CDR1 SGHRS and CDR2 YFSETQ. The V end lost 4 bases, the J end lost 0 bases, and 8 bases lay between the germline ends. Here immunoSEQ multiplex PCR was the method, and the copy in TCRdb shows in-frame clones only, minus some. The sample lists about 140,000 clones, over 90% seen once, with just over 5% in the top ten. The TCR originated in an adult in good health. Here the sequenced sample was peripheral blood, taken on day 0 of AZD1222 vaccination. The V gene is TRBV5-1, the J gene TRBJ1-3; no firm D call. CDR3 loop: CASSIDGSGNTIYF. In DNA, the CDR3 is TGCGCCAGCAGCATTGACGGCTCTGGAAACACCATATATTTT.